This entry lists 21 T cell receptor beta chains sequenced from one sample in a study of shared clonotypes between healthy human individuals. Only in-frame clones appear in the TCRdb table, and some are missing; sequencing was by immunoSEQ multiplex PCR. Among about 490,000 clones listed, around 79% were seen once. The sequenced sample consisted of PBMCs. These receptors came from a woman aged 40 to 50 in good health. Some clones in this sample may be carry-over from other donors' samples.

On this clone: This may arise from a read error, as a much more abundant clone is one base away. The sample carries other DNA sequences with the same CDR3. The rearrangement uses TRBV5-1 and TRBJ2-1; 8 bases match TRBD2. V trimming: 1 base; J trimming: 5 bases; junction bases outside the gene matches: 2. The CDR3 is 14 amino acids. The germline V gene encodes CDR1 SGHRS and CDR2 YFSETQ. The CDR3 region has the DNA TGCGCCAGCAGCTTGAGACTAGCGCACAATGAGCAGTTCTTC. This codes for CASSLRLAHNEQFF. Full variable domain (rest looked up from reference TRBV5-1 and TRBJ2-1): KAGVTQTPRYLIKTRGQQVTLSCSPISGHRSVSWYQQTPGQGLQFLFEYFSETQRNKGNFPGRFSGRQFSNSRSEMNVSTLELGDSALYLCASSLRLAHNEQFFGPGTRLTVL.

The chain carries TRBV7-9 and TRBJ2-7, with 11 bases aligning to TRBD1. CDR1 and CDR2 (germline): SEHNR, FQNEAQ (reference sequence). The CDR3 extends over 18 amino acids. The V and J ends lost 5 bases and 7 bases, in that order; junction bases with no gene match: 19. In DNA, the CDR3 is TGTGCCAGCAGCCGGCTCTTTCCTACCGGGACAGGGGGTGAAGAGCAGTACTTC. This codes for CASSRLFPTGTGGEEQYF.

This clone was picked up a small number of times. The genes are TRBV4-3 and TRBJ1-1, with D unclear. The CDR3 totals 13 residues. Trimming cost V 0 bases and J 4 bases, with 6 bases left between them. The germline CDR1 and CDR2 sequences are LGHNA and YSLEER. CDR3 residues: CASSQDQSTEAFF. The CDR3 coding sequence is TGCGCCAGCAGCCAAGATCAGAGCACTGAAGCTTTCTTT.

The V and J genes are TRBV30 and TRBJ2-1; 7 bases are a match to TRBD2. V shed 3 bases, J shed 3 bases, and the junction held 8 bases outside the gene matches. The CDR3 has 15 residues. Per germline, CDR1 GTSNPN and CDR2 SVGIG (reference sequence). In DNA, the CDR3 is TGTGCCTGGAGCCCCCGGCTAGCGGTCTACAATGAGCAGTTCTTC. Protein sequence: CAWSPRLAVYNEQFF. Together with reference TRBV30 and TRBJ2-1, the CDR3 gives the full variable domain: SQTIHQWPATLVQPVGSPLSLECTVEGTSNPNLYWYRQAAGRGLQLLFYSVGIGQISSEVPQNLSASRPQDRQFILSSKKLLLSDSGFYLCAWSPRLAVYNEQFFGPGTRLTVL.

The chain uses TRBV28 and TRBJ1-5; 7 bases are shared with TRBD1. The length of the CDR3 is 17 residues. Germline V gene data show CDR1 as MDHEN and CDR2 as SYDVKM. Germline trimming cut 5 bases from V and 2 bases from J; bases unmatched to any gene: 12. CDR3 sequence reads: CASSPPGTARGNQPQHF. The CDR3 DNA reads as TGTGCCAGCAGTCCCCCAGGGACAGCTCGGGGCAATCAGCCCCAGCATTTT.

The chain recombines TRBV2 with TRBJ1-4; no reliable D call. Germline lookup yields CDR1 SNHLY and CDR2 FYNNEI. This CDR3 region has 13 residues. V lost 8 bases to trimming and J lost 7 bases, with 14 bases between them. CDR3 residues: CASHLGGSEKLFF. In DNA, the CDR3 is TGTGCCAGCCATCTAGGAGGTAGTGAAAAACTGTTTTTT.

V is TRBV30 and J is TRBJ2-7; 8 bases align to TRBD1. Germline V CDR1 and CDR2: GTSNPN, SVGIG (reference sequence). The CDR3 extends over 13 amino acids. The V and J ends lost 3 bases and 6 bases, in that order; junction bases with no gene match: 7. The CDR3 DNA sequence: TGTGCCTGGAGCGGTCAGGGGGCTTCCGAGCAGTACTTC. Its protein is CAWSGQGASEQYF.

The chain employs TRBV30 and TRBJ2-1; TRBD2 agrees at 8 bases. V trimming: 0 bases; J trimming: 6 bases; junction bases outside the gene matches: 7. Germline-derived CDR1 and CDR2 are GTSNPN and SVGIG (reference sequence). The CDR3 runs 15 residues. Here the CDR3 DNA reads TGTGCCTGGAGTGTGGGTAGCGGGATGTCCAATGAGCAGTTCTTC. Its translation: CAWSVGSGMSNEQFF.

This sequence joins TRBV6-1 and TRBJ2-1; 8 nucleotides match TRBD2. This CDR3 has 14 amino acids. V lost 4 bases and J lost 6; bases outside the gene matches: 5. In germline, CDR1 is MNHNS, CDR2 SASEGT. CDR3 sequence reads: CASSGLAGSNEQFF. CDR3 coding DNA: TGTGCCAGCAGTGGCCTAGCGGGTAGCAATGAGCAGTTCTTC.

The chain is built from TRBV29-1 and TRBJ2-7; 8 positions agree with TRBD1. The ends lost 3 bases at V and 2 bases at J; junction bases unmatched: 6. The V gene's germline CDR1 is SQVTM and CDR2 ANQGSEA. The CDR3 is 14 residues long. CDR3 region: CSVEGRGQTYEQYF. CDR3 DNA sequence: TGCAGCGTTGAGGGCAGGGGGCAGACCTACGAGCAGTACTTC.

The V call is TRBV18, the J call TRBJ2-3, with D perhaps matching TRBD1 (5 bases). This CDR3 comprises 15 residues. V was pared by 6 bases and J by 0 bases, with 13 bases between. Germline CDR1 is KGHSH and CDR2 is LQKENI. The CDR3 DNA reads TGTGCCAGCTCGCCGGTTGGGGCTAGCACAGATACGCAGTATTTT. It encodes CASSPVGASTDTQYF.

The J gene is TRBJ2-7, the V gene TRBV7-2; 7 nucleotides line up with TRBD2. Trimming took 6 bases from V and 2 from J; bases not matched to a gene: 4. This CDR3 comprises 13 residues. Germline V CDR1 and CDR2: SGHTA, FQGNSA. The CDR3 loop reads CASRSRETYEQYF. The CDR3 DNA is TGTGCCAGCAGGTCGCGGGAGACCTACGAGCAGTACTTC.

This clone has at least ten counts. J is TRBJ1-6 and V is TRBV7-3; D not certain. Per germline, CDR1 SGHTA and CDR2 FQGTGA. CDR3 size: 14 residues. V was trimmed by 2 bases and J by 0 bases, leaving 2 bases between them. The CDR3 DNA reads as TGTGCCAGCAGCTTAGGCTCCTATAATTCACCCCTCCACTTT. Residues: CASSLGSYNSPLHF.

This sequence joins TRBV7-2 and TRBJ2-1; D ambiguous. Germline V gene sequence: CDR1 SGHTA, CDR2 FQGNSA. Trimming pared 5 bases from V and 4 bases from J, leaving 15 bases between. The CDR3 loop spans 15 amino acids. The CDR3 region is CASSPNSHIYNEQFF. The CDR3 coding sequence is TGTGCCAGCAGCCCGAACTCCCACATTTACAATGAGCAGTTCTTC.

The V call is TRBV10-1, the J call TRBJ2-7; perhaps D is TRBD1 or TRBD2 (5 bases each). Germline loops: CDR1 WNHNN, CDR2 SYGVQD (reference sequence). The CDR3 loop spans 16 amino acids. V was shortened by 5 bases and J by 2 bases, with 19 bases between the two germline ends. CDR3 sequence: CASSTGTSQTPYEQYF. The CDR3 DNA sequence: TGCGCCAGCAGTACCGGGACCTCACAAACTCCCTACGAGCAGTACTTC.

V and J are TRBV21-1 and TRBJ1-1; no DNA check was done on the table's D call, TRBD1. TRBV21-1 is annotated as a pseudogene. CDR3 length equals 13 residues. The CDR3 loop is CASRGGQVTEAFF. CDR3 DNA sequence: TGTGCCAGCAGGGGAGGACAGGTCACTGAAGCTTTCTTT.

Concerning this clone: With a much larger clone just one base away, this may be a read error. The chain has TRBV11-2 and TRBJ2-7; D is unclear. V dropped 1 base and J dropped 5 bases, with 3 bases sitting between them. Germline V CDR1 and CDR2: SGHAT, FQNNGV. The CDR3 has 11 amino acids. The CDR3 protein is CASSLGHEQYF. CDR3 nucleotides: TGTGCCAGCAGCTTAGGCCACGAGCAGTACTTC.

CDR3 in DNA: TGCGCCAGCAGCCGTCAGGAGAACACTGAAGCTTTCTTT. It is translated as CASSRQENTEAFF. The chain employs TRBV5-1 and TRBJ1-1; D call uncertain. The CDR3 length is 13 residues. Trimming took off 4 bases at V and 1 base at J, with 8 bases between the two ends. The germline V gene encodes CDR1 SGHRS and CDR2 YFSETQ.

CDR3 nucleotide sequence: TGTGTCGTTGGTGAGGGACTAACCTCCTACGAGCAGTACTTC. This translates into CVVGEGLTSYEQYF. This chain links TRBV28 with TRBJ2-7; 7 positions agree with TRBD2. Germline CDR1 MDHEN, CDR2 SYDVKM. The CDR3 contains 14 residues.

The V gene is TRBV5-1, the J gene TRBJ1-5, with D unclear. V lost 4 bases to trimming and J lost 2 bases, with 7 bases between them. CDR1 and CDR2 (germline): SGHRS, YFSETQ. This CDR3 contains 13 residues. CDR3 residues: CASSPDGNQPQHF. Here the CDR3 DNA reads TGCGCCAGCAGCCCCGACGGCAATCAGCCCCAGCATTTT. Together with reference TRBV5-1 and TRBJ1-5, the CDR3 gives the full variable domain: KAGVTQTPRYLIKTRGQQVTLSCSPISGHRSVSWYQQTPGQGLQFLFEYFSETQRNKGNFPGRFSGRQFSNSRSEMNVSTLELGDSALYLCASSPDGNQPQHFGDGTRLSIL.

The chain has TRBV7-2 and TRBJ2-3, with 9 bases that match TRBD2. The J segment lost 6 bases and the V segment lost 2 bases, leaving 9 bases of the junction unmatched. This CDR3 is built from 16 residues. The germline V gene encodes CDR1 SGHTA and CDR2 FQGNSA. The CDR3 nucleotides are TGTGCCAGCAGCTTATCAAGTGGCGGGAGGGGGGATACGCAGTATTTT. Translation gives CASSLSSGGRGDTQYF.